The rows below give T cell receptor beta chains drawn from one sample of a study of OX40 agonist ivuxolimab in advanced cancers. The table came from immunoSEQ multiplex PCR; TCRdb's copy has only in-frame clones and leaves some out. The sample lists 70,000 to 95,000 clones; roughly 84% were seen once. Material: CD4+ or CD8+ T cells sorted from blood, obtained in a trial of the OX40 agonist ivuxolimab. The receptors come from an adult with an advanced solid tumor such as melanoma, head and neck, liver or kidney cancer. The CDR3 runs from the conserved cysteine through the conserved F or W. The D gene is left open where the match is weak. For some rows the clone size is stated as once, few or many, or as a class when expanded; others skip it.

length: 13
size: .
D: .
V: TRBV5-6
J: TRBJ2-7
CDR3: CASSLVSGYEQYF
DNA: TGTGCCAGCAGCTTGGTATCCGGATACGAGCAGTACTTC

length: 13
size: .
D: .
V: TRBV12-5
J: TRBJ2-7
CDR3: CASGLGVNYEQYF
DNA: TGTGCTAGTGGTCTAGGTGTCAACTACGAGCAGTACTTC

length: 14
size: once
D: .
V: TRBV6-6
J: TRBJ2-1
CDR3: CASSSWGDWNEQFF
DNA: TGTGCCAGCAGCTCATGGGGGGATTGGAATGAGCAGTTCTTC

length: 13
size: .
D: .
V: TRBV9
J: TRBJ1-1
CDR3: CASREQENTEAFF
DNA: TGTGCCAGCAGAGAACAGGAAAACACTGAAGCTTTCTTT

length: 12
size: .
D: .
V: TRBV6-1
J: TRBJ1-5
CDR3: CASRQGNQPQHF
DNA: TGTGCCAGCAGGCAGGGAAATCAGCCCCAGCATTTT

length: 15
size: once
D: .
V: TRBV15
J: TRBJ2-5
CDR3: CATSRDMGPQETQYF
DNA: TGTGCCACCAGCAGAGATATGGGACCCCAAGAGACCCAGTACTTC

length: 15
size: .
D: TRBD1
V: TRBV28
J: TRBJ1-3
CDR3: CASSPGQGARNTIYF
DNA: TGTGCCAGCAGTCCCGGACAGGGGGCGCGTAACACCATATATTTT

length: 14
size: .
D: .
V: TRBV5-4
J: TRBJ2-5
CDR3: CASMGNRDQETQYF
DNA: TGTGCCAGCATGGGGAACCGGGACCAAGAGACCCAGTACTTC

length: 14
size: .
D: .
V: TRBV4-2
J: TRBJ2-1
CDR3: CASSQGELGNEQFF
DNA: TGTGCCAGCAGCCAAGGGGAGCTCGGCAATGAGCAGTTCTTC

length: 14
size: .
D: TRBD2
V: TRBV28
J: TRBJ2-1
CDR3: CASLSGGVYNEQFF
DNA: TGTGCCAGCCTTAGCGGGGGGGTCTACAATGAGCAGTTCTTC

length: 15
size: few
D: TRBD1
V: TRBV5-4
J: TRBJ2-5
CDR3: CASSIDRGRQETQYF
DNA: TGTGCCAGCAGCATAGACAGGGGGCGCCAAGAGACCCAGTACTTC

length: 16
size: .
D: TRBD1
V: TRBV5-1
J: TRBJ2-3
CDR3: CASSLGGTDPTDTQYF
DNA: TGCGCCAGCAGCTTGGGGGGGACAGACCCCACAGATACGCAGTATTTT

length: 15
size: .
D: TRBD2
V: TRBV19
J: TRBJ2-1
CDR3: CASGASGGSYNEQFF
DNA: TGTGCCAGCGGCGCTAGCGGGGGCTCCTACAATGAGCAGTTCTTC

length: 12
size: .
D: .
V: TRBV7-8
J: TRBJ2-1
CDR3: CASSLVGNEQFF
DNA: TGTGCCAGCAGCTTAGTGGGAAATGAGCAGTTCTTC

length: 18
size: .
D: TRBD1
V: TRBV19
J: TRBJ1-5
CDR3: CASRRETGGLLSNQPQHF
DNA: TGTGCCAGTAGAAGGGAGACAGGGGGCCTCCTCAGCAATCAGCCCCAGCATTTT

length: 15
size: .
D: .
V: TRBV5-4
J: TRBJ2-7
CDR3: CASSMMGGAPAEQYF
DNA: TGTGCCAGCAGCATGATGGGTGGGGCACCCGCCGAGCAGTACTTC

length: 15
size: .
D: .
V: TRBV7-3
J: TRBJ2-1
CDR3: CASSPDTRAYNEQFF
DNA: TGTGCCAGCAGCCCGGACACTAGGGCCTACAATGAGCAGTTCTTC

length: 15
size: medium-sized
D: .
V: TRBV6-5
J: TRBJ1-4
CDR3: CASSYVGTTNEKLFF
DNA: TGTGCCAGCAGTTACGTAGGGACGACTAATGAAAAACTGTTTTTT

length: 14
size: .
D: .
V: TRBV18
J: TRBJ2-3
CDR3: CASSPFQVSDTQYF
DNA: TGTGCCAGCTCACCATTCCAGGTATCAGATACGCAGTATTTT

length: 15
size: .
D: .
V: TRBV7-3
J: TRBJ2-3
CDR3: CASSSSGLRTDTQYF
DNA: TGTGCCAGCAGCTCGTCGGGACTCCGCACAGATACGCAGTATTTT

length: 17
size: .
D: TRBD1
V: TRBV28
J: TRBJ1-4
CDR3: CASSFGTGVATNEKLFF
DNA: TGTGCCAGCAGTTTTGGGACAGGGGTTGCAACTAATGAAAAACTGTTTTTT

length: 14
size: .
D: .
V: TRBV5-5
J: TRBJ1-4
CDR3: CASRLGGSNEKLFF
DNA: TGTGCCAGCCGCCTCGGGGGAAGTAATGAAAAACTGTTTTTT

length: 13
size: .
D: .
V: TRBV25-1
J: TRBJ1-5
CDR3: CASSQGNNQPQHF
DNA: TGTGCCAGCAGTCAGGGCAACAATCAGCCCCAGCATTTT

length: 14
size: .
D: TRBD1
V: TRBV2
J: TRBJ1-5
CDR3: CASSWTGGYQPQHF
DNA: TGTGCCAGCAGTTGGACAGGTGGTTATCAGCCCCAGCATTTT

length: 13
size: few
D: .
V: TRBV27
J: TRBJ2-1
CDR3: CASSFVVSNEQFF
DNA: TGTGCCAGCAGTTTCGTTGTTTCCAATGAGCAGTTCTTC

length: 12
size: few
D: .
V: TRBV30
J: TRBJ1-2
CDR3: CAWSGGGAGYTF
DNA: TGTGCCTGGAGTGGTGGGGGAGCGGGCTACACCTTC